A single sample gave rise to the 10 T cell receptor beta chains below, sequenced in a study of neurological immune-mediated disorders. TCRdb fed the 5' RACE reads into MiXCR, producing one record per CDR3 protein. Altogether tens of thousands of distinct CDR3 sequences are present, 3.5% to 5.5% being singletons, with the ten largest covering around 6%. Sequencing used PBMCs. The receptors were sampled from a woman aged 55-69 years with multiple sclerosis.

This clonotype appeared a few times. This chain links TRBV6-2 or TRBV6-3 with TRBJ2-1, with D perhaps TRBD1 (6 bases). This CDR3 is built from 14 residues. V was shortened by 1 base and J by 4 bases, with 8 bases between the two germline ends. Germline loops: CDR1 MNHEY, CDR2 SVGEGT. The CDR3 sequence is CASSYYREYNEQFF. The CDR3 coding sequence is TGTGCCAGCAGTTACTACAGGGAATACAATGAGCAGTTCTTC.

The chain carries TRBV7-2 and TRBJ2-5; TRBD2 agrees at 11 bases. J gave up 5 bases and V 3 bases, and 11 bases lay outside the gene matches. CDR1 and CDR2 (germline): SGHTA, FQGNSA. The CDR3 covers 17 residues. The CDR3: CASSFSLAGENGETQYF. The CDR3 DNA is TGTGCCAGCAGCTTTTCACTAGCGGGAGAGAACGGGGAGACCCAGTACTTC.

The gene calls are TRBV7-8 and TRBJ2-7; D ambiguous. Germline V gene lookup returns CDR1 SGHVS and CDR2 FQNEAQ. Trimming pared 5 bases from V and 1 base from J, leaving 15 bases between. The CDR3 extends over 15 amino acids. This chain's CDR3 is CASSAERLSSYEQYV. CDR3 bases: TGTGCCAGCAGCGCGGAAAGACTTTCGTCCTACGAGCAGTACGTC.

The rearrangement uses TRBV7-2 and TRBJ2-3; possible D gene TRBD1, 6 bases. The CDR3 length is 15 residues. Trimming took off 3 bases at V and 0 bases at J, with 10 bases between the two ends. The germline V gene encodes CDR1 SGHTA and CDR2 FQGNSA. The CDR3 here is CASSLGALSTDTQYF. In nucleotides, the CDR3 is TGTGCCAGCAGCTTGGGGGCTTTAAGCACAGATACGCAGTATTTT.

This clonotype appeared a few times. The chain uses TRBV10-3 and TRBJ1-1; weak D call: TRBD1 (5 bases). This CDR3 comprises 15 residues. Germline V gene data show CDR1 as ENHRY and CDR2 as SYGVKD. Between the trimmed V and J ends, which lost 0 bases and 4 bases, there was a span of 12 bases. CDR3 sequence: CAISESTVGGTEAFF. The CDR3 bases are TGTGCCATCAGTGAGTCGACTGTGGGGGGCACTGAAGCTTTCTTT.

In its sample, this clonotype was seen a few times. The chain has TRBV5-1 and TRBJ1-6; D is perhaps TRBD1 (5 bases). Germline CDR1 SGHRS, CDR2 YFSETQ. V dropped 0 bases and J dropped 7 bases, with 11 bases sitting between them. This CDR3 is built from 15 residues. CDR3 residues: CASSLVGGSNSPLHF. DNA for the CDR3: TGCGCCAGCAGCTTGGTTGGGGGATCGAATTCACCCCTCCACTTT.

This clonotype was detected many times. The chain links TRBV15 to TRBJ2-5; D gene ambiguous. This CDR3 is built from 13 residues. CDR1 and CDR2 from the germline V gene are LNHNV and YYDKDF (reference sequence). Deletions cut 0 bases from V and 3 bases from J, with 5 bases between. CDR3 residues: CATSRDPEETQYF. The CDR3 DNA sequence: TGTGCCACCAGCAGAGATCCCGAAGAGACCCAGTACTTC.

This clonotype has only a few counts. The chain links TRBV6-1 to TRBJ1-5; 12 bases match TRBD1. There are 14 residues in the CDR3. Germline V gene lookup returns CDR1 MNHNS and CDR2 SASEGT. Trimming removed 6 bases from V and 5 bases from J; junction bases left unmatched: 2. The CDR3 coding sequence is TGTGCCAGCAGGGGACAGGGGGCCTATCAGCCCCAGCATTTT. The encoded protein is CASRGQGAYQPQHF.

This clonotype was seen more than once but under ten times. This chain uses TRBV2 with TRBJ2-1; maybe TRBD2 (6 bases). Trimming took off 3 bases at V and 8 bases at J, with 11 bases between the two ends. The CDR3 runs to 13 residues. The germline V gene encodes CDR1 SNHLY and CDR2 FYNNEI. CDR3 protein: CASSDLGGDEQFF. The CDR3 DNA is TGTGCCAGCAGTGATTTGGGCGGGGATGAGCAGTTCTTC.

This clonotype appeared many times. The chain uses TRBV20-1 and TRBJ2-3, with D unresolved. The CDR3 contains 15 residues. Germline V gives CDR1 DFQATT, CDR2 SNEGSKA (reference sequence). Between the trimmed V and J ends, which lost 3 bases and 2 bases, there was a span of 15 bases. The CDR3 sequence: CSASSHLGYTDTQYF. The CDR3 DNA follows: TGCAGTGCTAGTTCACATCTCGGATACACAGATACGCAGTATTTT.